The clone carrying this T cell receptor beta chain was recorded many times. Its antigen is as yet unknown. These data belong to a study of blood T cells in healthy people across ages. Then a second PCR, running about 6 to 12 cycles, was carried out with a sample-barcoded 5' primer and a J-beta primer mix. TCRdb processed the 5' RACE reads anew with MiXCR; each CDR3 protein has one entry. The table lists some 900,000 distinct CDR3 sequences, roughly 26% of them singletons, with 17% in the top ten. Study-level points and caveats: Possibly confounding the expanded clonotype changes was the fact that donor CMV status was unknown. Age showed a roughly linear inverse relationship with TCR beta diversity per million T cells.

The authors drew approximately 9 milliliters of peripheral blood from each donor. The CDR3 covers 14 residues. V was pared by 7 bases and J by 5 bases, with 16 bases between. In germline, CDR1 is KGHDR, CDR2 SFDVKD. The specimen was blood. This TCR derives from a woman of 80 years or more in good health. The chain combines TRBV24-1 with TRBJ2-5; possible D gene TRBD1, 6 bases. The CDR3 sequence is CATSRGGGGETQYF. DNA of the CDR3: TGTGCCACCAGCAGGGGCGGAGGAGGCGAGACCCAGTACTTC.